A selection of T cell receptor beta chains follows, all from one sample in a study of brain metastases from non-small cell lung cancer. Generated by immunoSEQ multiplex PCR, the TCRdb table keeps only in-frame clones and is missing some. The table has 5,500 to 6,500 clones, approximately 82% seen once. Sequencing used primary lung tumor tissue. The receptors derive from a donor aged 40 or over with non-small cell lung cancer. CDR3s include the opening cysteine and the closing phenylalanine or tryptophan. D genes are given only for firm matches. For some rows the clone size is stated as once, few or many, or as a class when expanded; others skip it.

j_gene,abundance,d_gene,v_gene,CDR3aa,CDR3nt
TRBJ1-6,NA,NA,TRBV5-1,CASSSTGLPSSYNSPLHF,TGCGCCAGCAGCTCCACAGGGCTTCCTAGCTCCTATAATTCACCCCTCCACTTT
TRBJ1-1,few,NA,TRBV19,CASSSRRTEAFF,TGTGCCAGTAGCTCCAGGCGGACTGAAGCTTTCTTT
TRBJ1-3,NA,TRBD1,TRBV18,CASSPGQGKSGNTIYF,TGTGCCAGCTCACCTGGACAGGGAAAGTCTGGAAACACCATATATTTT
TRBJ2-7,NA,NA,TRBV12-3/TRBV12-4,CASSPGGYEQYF,TGTGCCAGCAGCCCCGGAGGCTACGAGCAGTACTTC
TRBJ2-1,NA,NA,TRBV9,CASSPRGLILGGSYNEQFF,TGTGCCAGCAGCCCCAGGGGACTCATCTTGGGAGGATCCTACAATGAGCAGTTCTTC
TRBJ1-1,few,NA,TRBV28,CASGPGPLNTEAFF,TGTGCCAGCGGCCCGGGACCCTTGAACACTGAAGCTTTCTTT
TRBJ2-5,NA,TRBD2,TRBV19,CASRPGTTIWETQYF,TGTGCCAGTAGACCCGGGACTACGATTTGGGAGACCCAGTACTTC
TRBJ1-3,NA,NA,TRBV7-8,CASSFGVGSSGNTIYF,TGTGCCAGCAGCTTCGGAGTGGGGAGCTCTGGAAACACCATATATTTT
TRBJ1-1,NA,TRBD1,TRBV5-1,CASSLGTGTNTEAFF,TGCGCCAGCAGCTTGGGGACAGGGACGAACACTGAAGCTTTCTTT
TRBJ1-2,NA,TRBD1,TRBV3-1/TRBV3-2,CASSPLWDRGLYGYTF,TGTGCCAGCAGCCCTTTGTGGGACAGGGGACTCTATGGCTACACCTTC
TRBJ2-7,few,NA,TRBV19,CASSLTRDSYEQYF,TGTGCCAGTAGTTTGACCAGGGACTCCTACGAGCAGTACTTC
TRBJ2-7,NA,NA,TRBV21-1,CASSNGGSYEQYF,TGTGCCAGCAGCAATGGCGGATCCTACGAGCAGTACTTC
TRBJ1-1,NA,NA,TRBV9,CASSPPTGSISFF,TGTGCCAGCAGCCCCCCTACAGGGAGTATCTCTTTCTTT
TRBJ2-1,NA,TRBD1,TRBV3-1/TRBV3-2,CASSQVVGQGNNEQFF,TGTGCCAGCAGCCAAGTGGTAGGACAGGGAAACAATGAGCAGTTCTTC
TRBJ2-7,NA,NA,TRBV6-5,CASKSTSSYEQYF,TGTGCCAGCAAATCGACATCCTCCTACGAGCAGTACTTC
TRBJ1-2,NA,NA,TRBV19,CASSIWGRPGYTF,TGTGCCAGTAGTATTTGGGGACGGCCCGGCTACACCTTC
TRBJ2-7,NA,NA,TRBV2,CASSEGTQYF,TGTGCCAGCAGTGAAGGTACTCAGTACTTC
TRBJ2-1,NA,TRBD2,TRBV19,CASSVLAGDYNEQFF,TGTGCCAGTAGCGTCCTAGCGGGGGACTACAATGAGCAGTTCTTC
TRBJ1-1,NA,NA,TRBV7-3,CASSTTLAGAEAFF,TGTGCCAGCAGCACTACACTTGCAGGTGCTGAAGCTTTCTTT
TRBJ1-1,NA,TRBD1,TRBV6-5,CASSQTGGSRAFF,TGTGCTAGCAGTCAAACAGGGGGTTCGCGAGCTTTCTTT
TRBJ2-1,NA,TRBD1,TRBV15,CATSRGDSYEQFF,TGTGCCACCAGCAGAGGGGACAGCTATGAGCAGTTCTTC
TRBJ1-6,few,NA,TRBV2,CASHDSTYNSPLHF,TGTGCCAGCCATGACAGCACTTATAATTCACCCCTCCACTTT
TRBJ2-7,NA,TRBD2,TRBV3-1/TRBV3-2,CASSLAAGGIYEQYF,TGTGCCAGCAGCCTGGCCGCGGGGGGGATCTACGAGCAGTACTTC
TRBJ1-5,NA,NA,TRBV25-1,CASREGGSDSQPQHF,TGTGCCAGCCGCGAAGGGGGGAGCGACAGTCAGCCCCAGCATTTT
TRBJ1-2,NA,NA,TRBV18,CASSYSGDGYTF,TGTGCCAGCTCATATTCAGGGGATGGCTACACCTTC
TRBJ1-5,NA,TRBD1,TRBV2,CASRWDRDQPQHF,TGTGCCAGCAGGTGGGACAGGGATCAGCCCCAGCATTTT
TRBJ2-7,NA,NA,TRBV27,CASSFSRDGLEQYF,TGTGCCAGCAGTTTTTCCCGGGACGGTCTGGAGCAGTACTTC
TRBJ1-5,NA,NA,TRBV7-2,CASSLMASGAYSNQPQHF,TGTGCCAGCAGCTTAATGGCGTCAGGGGCATATAGCAATCAGCCCCAGCATTTT
TRBJ1-2,NA,NA,TRBV7-8,CASSLRQDSYTF,TGTGCCAGCAGCCTCCGACAGGATAGCTACACCTTC
TRBJ1-6,few,NA,TRBV28,CASTPQGYNSPLHF,TGTGCCAGCACCCCTCAGGGTTATAATTCACCCCTCCACTTT
TRBJ1-2,NA,NA,TRBV30,CAWVDGGYTF,TGTGCCTGGGTGGACGGTGGCTACACCTTC
TRBJ2-7,NA,NA,TRBV28,CASSWSGTPYEQYF,TGTGCCAGCAGTTGGTCGGGGACCCCCTACGAGCAGTACTTC
TRBJ2-7,NA,TRBD2,TRBV2,CASSLGTSAHEQYF,TGTGCCAGCAGCTTAGGGACTAGCGCCCACGAGCAGTACTTC
TRBJ2-1,NA,TRBD2,TRBV6-1,CASSDGGLQVFF,TGTGCCAGCAGTGATGGGGGACTACAGGTGTTCTTC
TRBJ2-1,NA,NA,TRBV10-3,CATRDFSFSNEQFF,TGTGCCACCCGGGACTTTTCATTCTCCAATGAGCAGTTCTTC
TRBJ1-4,NA,NA,TRBV4-3,CASSQDGRELRKLFF,TGCGCCAGCAGCCAAGATGGTAGAGAGTTGAGGAAACTGTTTTTT
TRBJ2-7,few,TRBD1,TRBV28,CASIRTDRAVYEQYF,TGTGCCAGCATCCGTACAGACAGGGCGGTCTACGAGCAGTACTTC
TRBJ1-5,NA,NA,TRBV19,CASSIGQTSDQPQHF,TGTGCCAGTAGTATAGGACAGACCTCGGATCAGCCCCAGCATTTT
TRBJ2-5,NA,NA,TRBV6-1,CASSEVALLQETQYF,TGTGCCAGCAGTGAAGTCGCCCTCTTACAAGAGACCCAGTACTTC
TRBJ2-1,NA,NA,TRBV9,CASSVEVGGTLGEQFF,TGTGCCAGCAGCGTAGAGGTCGGGGGAACCCTCGGTGAGCAGTTCTTC
TRBJ2-6,NA,NA,TRBV5-5,CASRIGQAGANVLTF,TGTGCCAGCAGAATTGGTCAGGCTGGGGCCAACGTCCTGACTTTC
TRBJ2-7,NA,NA,TRBV5-1,CASSSGGGSYEQYF,TGCGCCAGCAGCTCGGGGGGCGGGTCCTACGAGCAGTACTTC
TRBJ2-3,NA,NA,TRBV6-1,CASSEGASTDTQYF,TGTGCCAGCAGTGAGGGGGCTAGCACAGATACGCAGTATTTT
TRBJ1-1,NA,NA,TRBV19,CASSMVSNTEAFF,TGTGCCAGTAGTATGGTGTCTAACACTGAAGCTTTCTTT
TRBJ1-1,NA,NA,TRBV6-5,CASRLQGNTEAFF,TGTGCCAGCCGCTTACAGGGGAACACTGAAGCTTTCTTT
TRBJ2-1,NA,TRBD2,TRBV29-1,CSGSTSGGANEQFF,TGCAGCGGTTCGACTAGCGGGGGGGCAAATGAGCAGTTCTTC
TRBJ1-4,NA,NA,TRBV6-5,CASSETATNEKLFF,TGTGCCAGCAGCGAGACAGCAACTAATGAAAAACTGTTTTTT
TRBJ2-1,NA,NA,TRBV28,CASSPGGTYNEQFF,TGTGCCAGCAGTCCCGGAGGGACCTACAATGAGCAGTTCTTC
TRBJ2-6,NA,TRBD1,TRBV4-1,CASSQTGFTGANVLTF,TGCGCCAGCAGCCAGACAGGGTTCACTGGGGCCAACGTCCTGACTTTC
TRBJ1-2,few,NA,TRBV6-5,CASSHLGGEEGYTF,TGTGCCAGCTCTCACCTGGGAGGGGAGGAGGGCTACACCTTC
TRBJ2-7,NA,TRBD2,TRBV9,CASSATGTSGGIYEQYF,TGTGCCAGCAGCGCAACCGGGACTAGCGGGGGGATCTACGAGCAGTACTTC
TRBJ2-3,NA,TRBD2,TRBV7-8,CASSLVGLAASTDTQYF,TGTGCCAGCAGCCTAGTTGGACTAGCGGCAAGCACAGATACGCAGTATTTT
TRBJ2-1,NA,TRBD2,TRBV29-1,CSVDAGGYNEQFF,TGCAGCGTTGATGCGGGGGGTTACAATGAGCAGTTCTTC
TRBJ1-3,NA,NA,TRBV6-1,CASSDNSGNTIYF,TGTGCCAGCAGTGACAACTCTGGAAACACCATATATTTT
TRBJ1-1,NA,TRBD1,TRBV6-2/TRBV6-3,CASSYSLGGVDTEAFF,TGTGCCAGCAGTTACTCTTTAGGGGGCGTGGACACTGAAGCTTTCTTT
TRBJ1-2,NA,NA,TRBV5-8,CASSMTDWGYTF,TGTGCCAGCAGTATGACAGATTGGGGCTACACCTTC
TRBJ2-7,NA,NA,TRBV19,CASSISGTGLVSYEQYF,TGTGCCAGTAGTATTTCCGGAACAGGGCTGGTTTCCTACGAGCAGTACTTC
TRBJ1-5,NA,NA,TRBV4-2,CASSQDGQVSNQPQHF,TGTGCCAGCAGCCAAGATGGTCAGGTTAGCAATCAGCCCCAGCATTTT
TRBJ1-5,NA,TRBD1,TRBV28,CASTHSRTGTNQPQHF,TGTGCCAGCACTCACTCCCGGACAGGGACGAATCAGCCCCAGCATTTT